Each of the 30 T cell receptor beta chains below was sequenced from the same sample in a study of T cell responses to AZD1222 COVID-19 vaccine. Produced via immunoSEQ multiplex PCR; TCRdb's table is partial and in-frame only. Here the sample spans 150,000 to 200,000 clones, 94% being singletons. Sample: peripheral blood, taken on day 0 of AZD1222 vaccination. These receptors were obtained from an adult in good health.

The chain is built from TRBV29-1 and TRBJ2-1; TRBD2 matches at 8 bases. This CDR3 contains 15 residues. Unmatched junction bases numbered 7, after V lost 2 bases and J lost 4 bases. Germline V gene lookup returns CDR1 SQVTM and CDR2 ANQGSEA. This CDR3 reads CSVEKIAGFYNEQFF. CDR3 nucleotide sequence: TGCAGCGTTGAAAAGATAGCGGGATTTTACAATGAGCAGTTCTTC.

CDR3 amino acids: CASSLGMEAFF. In nucleotides, the CDR3 is TGTGCCAGCAGTTTAGGGATGGAAGCTTTCTTT. This chain uses TRBV28 with TRBJ1-1; D gene ambiguous. Trimming took 2 bases from V and 8 from J, leaving 6 bases between them. Germline V gives CDR1 MDHEN, CDR2 SYDVKM. CDR3 size: 11 residues.

The chain combines TRBV7-3 with TRBJ1-2; D perhaps matches TRBD1 (5 bases). CDR1 and CDR2 from the germline V gene are SGHTA and FQGTGA. This CDR3 comprises 14 residues. The V end lost 1 base, the J end lost 7 bases, and 13 bases lay between the germline ends. CDR3 loop: CASSLIREKGGYTF. CDR3 nucleotide sequence: TGTGCCAGCAGCTTAATCAGGGAGAAGGGTGGCTACACCTTC.

The CDR3, as DNA: TGTGCCAGCAGTTTTTCCACTTTCTACACCTTC. It translates to CASSFSTFYTF. The chain employs TRBV27 and TRBJ1-2; D remains ambiguous. This CDR3 region has 11 residues. CDR1 is MNHEY, CDR2 SMNVEV, per germline (reference sequence). V was pared by 3 bases and J by 10 bases, with 9 bases between.

The rearrangement joins TRBV10-1 to TRBJ2-1; perhaps TRBD2 as D (5 bases). V gave up 3 bases and J gave up 15 bases, with 15 bases separating them. The CDR3 contains 12 residues. Germline V gene data show CDR1 as WNHNN and CDR2 as SYGVQD (reference sequence). The CDR3 loop reads CASSDPREKLFF. The CDR3 coding sequence is TGCGCCAGCAGTGACCCTCGGGAAAAACTGTTCTTC.

This clone was picked up a small number of times. The genes are TRBV19 and TRBJ2-7; 7 bases agree with TRBD1. This CDR3 is built from 13 residues. In germline, CDR1 is LNHDA, CDR2 SQIVND (reference sequence). V was pared by 4 bases and J by 3 bases, with 3 bases of the junction left unmatched. CDR3 region: CASSTGQLYEQYF. The CDR3 DNA is TGTGCCAGTAGTACGGGACAGCTCTACGAGCAGTACTTC.

This clone was recorded once. The J gene is TRBJ2-7, the V gene TRBV3-1 (or the pseudogene TRBV3-2), with D possibly being TRBD2 (6 bases). Germline lookup yields CDR1 LGHDT and CDR2 YNNKEL (reference sequence). CDR3 length equals 15 residues. V was shortened by 1 base and J by 3 bases, with 13 bases between the two germline ends. This CDR3 is CASSQGAGGNYEQYF. The CDR3 DNA reads as TGTGCCAGCAGCCAAGGGGCTGGGGGGAACTACGAGCAGTACTTC.

The V call is TRBV7-9, the J call TRBJ1-1; 7 bases align to TRBD1. CDR3 length: 15 residues. CDR1 is SEHNR, CDR2 FQNEAQ, per germline (reference sequence). The J segment lost 4 bases and the V segment lost 5 bases, leaving 10 bases of the junction unmatched. CDR3 coding DNA: TGTGCCAGCAGCCAACGACAGGGTGGGGGCACTGAAGCTTTCTTT. It is translated as CASSQRQGGGTEAFF.

V is TRBV30 and J is TRBJ2-7; D might be TRBD2 (7 bases). Between the trimmed V and J ends, which lost 4 bases and 6 bases, there was a span of 19 bases. The CDR3 loop spans 14 amino acids. CDR1 is GTSNPN, CDR2 SVGIG, per germline (reference sequence). The CDR3 spells CAWTPRRGGSEQYF. The CDR3 coding sequence is TGTGCCTGGACCCCTCGGAGGGGGGGCAGCGAGCAGTACTTC. Filled out from reference TRBV30 and TRBJ2-7, the complete variable domain reads SQTIHQWPATLVQPVGSPLSLECTVEGTSNPNLYWYRQAAGRGLQLLFYSVGIGQISSEVPQNLSASRPQDRQFILSSKKLLLSDSGFYLCAWTPRRGGSEQYFGPGTRLTVT.

This clone showed up just a few times. The rearrangement uses TRBV23-1 and TRBJ1-1; 10 bases line up with TRBD1. TRBV23-1 is annotated as an ORF whose role is uncertain. There are 17 residues in the CDR3. Trimming took 6 bases from V and 3 from J; bases not matched to a gene: 13. This CDR3 reads CASSRGTGARRDTEAFF. The CDR3 DNA sequence: TGCGCCAGCAGCCGCGGGACAGGGGCAAGACGGGACACTGAAGCTTTCTTT.

This chain links TRBV13 with TRBJ2-1, with TRBD2 matching 8 bases. CDR1 is PRHDT and CDR2 is FYEKMQ in the germline V gene (reference sequence). V gave up 7 bases and J gave up 7 bases; unmatched junction bases: 15. CDR3 length: 16 amino acids. CDR3 DNA sequence: TGTGCCAGCACGCTGATACGCAGCGGGAGAAGGAATGAGCAGTTCTTC. This gives the protein CASTLIRSGRRNEQFF.

This clone appeared a single time. The chain carries TRBV2 and TRBJ2-5, with a possible D match to TRBD2 (6 bases). CDR1 SNHLY and CDR2 FYNNEI come from the germline V gene. The V end was cut by 4 bases, the J end by 5 bases, with 14 bases between. CDR3 length: 14 amino acids. The CDR3: CASSGAGFGETQYF. The CDR3 nucleotides read TGTGCCAGCAGTGGGGCGGGGTTCGGCGAGACCCAGTACTTC.

The J gene is TRBJ1-2, the V gene TRBV2, with D maybe TRBD1 (6 bases). The CDR3 has 14 residues. Germline CDR1 and CDR2: SNHLY and FYNNEI. V lost 3 bases and J lost 4, with 12 bases in between. The CDR3 nucleotides are TGTGCCAGCAGTGACCTGAGGGGGAGCTATGGCTACACCTTC. Translated, it gives CASSDLRGSYGYTF.

The CDR3 loop reads CAVGARANTEAFF. CDR3 sequence (DNA): TGCGCCGTTGGTGCCAGGGCGAACACTGAAGCTTTCTTT. The chain is built from TRBV10-2 and TRBJ1-1; possibly TRBD1 for D (5 bases). Germline V lookup: CDR1 WSHSY, CDR2 SAAADI. Trimming stripped 11 bases from V and 1 base from J, with 14 bases between. There are 13 residues in the CDR3.

This chain joins TRBV6-5 and TRBJ1-5, with D tentatively TRBD1 (5 bases). V was pared by 6 bases and J by 1 base, with 13 bases between. The CDR3 is 15 residues long. Germline V gene lookup returns CDR1 MNHEY and CDR2 SVGAGI. CDR3 sequence (DNA): TGTGCCAGCAGCGTGGGACGGACCAGCAATCAGCCCCAGCATTTT. Its translation is CASSVGRTSNQPQHF.

The V and J genes are TRBV27 and TRBJ1-6; D is ambiguous. Trimming pared 2 bases from V and 12 bases from J, leaving 11 bases between. Germline CDR1 reads MNHEY; CDR2 reads SMNVEV (reference sequence). The CDR3 is made up of 13 amino acids. The CDR3 loop is CASSLGSSGPLHF. CDR3 sequence (DNA): TGTGCCAGCAGTTTAGGCAGTTCGGGACCCCTCCACTTT.

The chain is built from TRBV12-3 or TRBV12-4 and TRBJ2-1; no firm D call. Trimming took 4 bases from V and 15 from J, leaving 19 bases between them. The CDR3 covers 13 residues. The CDR3 DNA follows: TGTGCCAGCAGTTCTTTGGGATCCACCCCAGGGTTCTTC. This gives the protein CASSSLGSTPGFF.

This chain links TRBV3-1 (or the pseudogene TRBV3-2) with TRBJ1-6; D call uncertain. Trimming took off 0 bases at V and 9 bases at J, with 6 bases between the two ends. CDR1 is LGHDT, CDR2 YNNKEL, per germline (reference sequence). The CDR3 has 13 residues. CDR3 DNA sequence: TGTGCCAGCAGCCAAGAACGGGTTTCACCCCTCCACTTT. Amino acid sequence: CASSQERVSPLHF.

This chain connects TRBV19 to TRBJ1-5; weak D call: TRBD1 (5 bases). CDR1 is LNHDA, CDR2 SQIVND, per germline (reference sequence). CDR3 size: 16 residues. Deletions cut 6 bases from V and 6 bases from J, with 21 bases between. In nucleotides, the CDR3 is TGTGCCAGTAGCCCTAACCGGGGCGGGAGTGGTCAGCCCCAGCATTTT. Translation: CASSPNRGGSGQPQHF.

The chain joins TRBV27 to TRBJ1-5; TRBD1 aligns across 8 bases. The CDR3 runs 17 residues. The J segment lost 0 bases and the V segment lost 7 bases, leaving 11 bases of the junction unmatched. Germline V gene data show CDR1 as MNHEY and CDR2 as SMNVEV (reference sequence). Written as DNA, the CDR3 is TGTGCCAGCAAACGGACAGGGACCTCGCATAGCAATCAGCCCCAGCATTTT. Its protein is CASKRTGTSHSNQPQHF.

The chain couples TRBV7-9 to TRBJ2-7, with D possibly TRBD1 on 6 matching bases. Germline V gene data show CDR1 as SEHNR and CDR2 as FQNEAQ (reference sequence). The CDR3 sequence is 15 residues long. Trimming took off 0 bases at V and 5 bases at J, with 14 bases between the two ends. CDR3 in DNA: TGTGCCAGCAGCTTAGCGAGGGGGTTCGTGGACGAGCAGTACTTC. Translating it yields CASSLARGFVDEQYF.

The rearrangement uses TRBV24-1 and TRBJ2-1, with 9 bases that match TRBD2. The V gene's germline CDR1 is KGHDR and CDR2 SFDVKD. The CDR3 covers 13 residues. The J segment lost 7 bases and the V segment lost 9 bases, leaving 6 bases of the junction unmatched. The CDR3 protein is CATGAGGPNEQFF. CDR3 bases: TGTGCCACCGGCGCGGGAGGGCCGAATGAGCAGTTCTTC.

V and J are TRBV12-2 and TRBJ2-1; the DNA was not compared with TRBD2, the D call given in the table. TRBV12-2 is a pseudogene. The length of the CDR3 is 15 residues. The CDR3: CASRPQTSGGGEQFF. CDR3 sequence (DNA): TGTGCAAGTCGCCCCCAAACTAGCGGAGGGGGGGAGCAGTTCTTC.

V usage is TRBV11-2 and J usage is TRBJ1-2, with D possibly TRBD1 on 5 matching bases. This CDR3 spans 15 amino acids. Trimming removed 0 bases at V and 6 bases at J, with 14 bases between. Germline V CDR1 and CDR2: SGHAT, FQNNGV. The chain's CDR3 is CASSLDSRGYNGYTF. The CDR3 region has the DNA TGTGCCAGCAGCTTAGACAGCCGGGGGTATAATGGCTACACCTTC.

On this clone: At one of its ends the junction is not consistent with the germline gene, which may arise from a read error. Distinct nucleotide sequences in the sample also encode this CDR3. The V call is TRBV6-1, the J call TRBJ2-7; the match to TRBD1 covers 8 bases. Germline CDR1 is MNHNS and CDR2 is SASEGT. This CDR3 contains 16 residues. The CDR3, as DNA: TGTGCTAGCAGTGAGGGACAGGAAGGTGGTAAGAGCGAGCAGTACTTC. Translated, it gives CASSEGQEGGKSEQYF.

This sequence joins TRBV9 and TRBJ2-7; D might be TRBD2 (5 bases). This CDR3 spans 14 amino acids. Trimming took off 0 bases at V and 5 bases at J, with 12 bases between the two ends. Per the germline V gene, CDR1 is SGDLS and CDR2 is YYNGEE. The chain's CDR3 is CASSVGRRQDEQYF. The CDR3 region has the DNA TGTGCCAGCAGCGTAGGGAGGAGGCAAGACGAGCAGTACTTC.

V usage is TRBV7-8 and J usage is TRBJ2-5; tentatively, D is TRBD2 (5 bases). V lost 3 bases and J 4 bases, leaving 18 bases between the germline ends. Germline assignment: CDR1 SGHVS and CDR2 FQNEAQ. This CDR3 contains 16 residues. The CDR3 DNA sequence: TGTGCCAGCAGCTTTGAGTCCCGACTACCACGAGAGACCCAGTACTTC. Protein sequence: CASSFESRLPRETQYF.

J is TRBJ2-7 and V is TRBV10-3, with D perhaps given as TRBD1 or TRBD2 (6 bases each). The CDR3 runs 14 residues. CDR1 ENHRY and CDR2 SYGVKD come from the germline V gene. Between the trimmed V and J ends, which lost 10 bases and 5 bases, there was a span of 21 bases. The CDR3 DNA reads as TGTGCCACAAAGGTGTCGGGGGCGAGGGACGAGCAGTACTTC. Protein sequence: CATKVSGARDEQYF.

The chain carries TRBV5-8 and TRBJ2-1, with 10 bases identical to TRBD2. Trimming cost V 0 bases and J 4 bases; bases outside gene matches: 7. Germline-derived CDR1 and CDR2 are SGHTS and YDEGEE. There are 17 residues in the CDR3. For the CDR3, the DNA is TGTGCCAGCAGCTTGGGGGCTAGCGGGAGAACATACAATGAGCAGTTCTTC. It is translated as CASSLGASGRTYNEQFF. The complete variable domain, with remaining parts taken from reference TRBV5-8 and TRBJ2-1, reads EAGVTQSPTHLIKTRGQQATLRCSPISGHTSVYWYQQALGLGLQFLLWYDEGEERNRGNFPPRFSGRQFPNYSSELNVNALELEDSALYLCASSLGASGRTYNEQFFGPGTRLTVL.

The CDR3 protein is CASSEWGEQYF. The CDR3 nucleotides read TGTGCCAGCAGTGAATGGGGCGAGCAGTACTTC. The J gene is TRBJ2-7, the V gene TRBV2; no definite D call. Looked up from germline, CDR1 is SNHLY and CDR2 is FYNNEI. The CDR3 has 11 amino acids. The V and J ends lost 2 bases and 6 bases respectively, with 5 bases between them.